This section outlines one T cell receptor beta chain sequence together with its context. The sample belongs to a study of CD8+ T cells in alopecia areata. Overall study context: Patients in the treated group were given tofacitinib by mouth, 5 to 10 mg twice a day.

Germline CDR1 GTSNPN, CDR2 SVGIG (reference sequence). The length of the CDR3 is 13 residues. The V gene lost 2 bases and the J gene lost 3 bases, with 8 bases spanning the gap. RNA extraction was followed by reverse transcription into cDNA, which acted as the sequencing template. TCRdb's table, derived via immunoSEQ multiplex PCR, lists solely in-frame clones and lacks some. There are 150,000 to 200,000 clones in the sample; roughly 60% occur only once, and 1.5% to 2% lies in the top ten. This TCR was sampled from a human donor with alopecia areata. Sequenced here: CD4+ T cells sorted from blood, sampled at week 0. The chain carries TRBV30 and TRBJ1-5, with D unresolved. The CDR3 region is CAWSPADNQPQHF. The CDR3 DNA reads TGTGCCTGGAGTCCGGCGGACAATCAGCCCCAGCATTTT.